The 5 T cell receptor beta chains below were found in one sample sequenced in a study of blood T cell repertoires in COVID-19 (dated by TCRdb to about 2020). The receptor library was made with the immunoSEQ multiplex PCR assay. Imported from immuneACCESS, the table was reduced by TCRdb to in-frame sequences with V and J called. These copies leave out some clones; in studies compared against another copy, an unresolved V gene accounts for under half, and the cause of the remainder is not known. This sample gives approximately 300,000 clones in total; 86% of them show up just once. Approximately 2.4% of the sample is taken by the ten largest. Source material: PBMCs or T cells enriched from blood (not recorded which). Source of these receptors: a woman between 18 and 29 years old who had recovered from COVID-19.

The V gene is TRBV4-2, the J gene TRBJ2-1; 7 nucleotides match TRBD2. J gave up 9 bases and V 0 bases, and 11 bases lay outside the gene matches. The germline gives CDR1 LGHNA, CDR2 YNFKEQ. The CDR3 runs to 16 residues. CDR3 sequence: CASSQDWAGELTEQFF. CDR3 in DNA: TGTGCCAGCAGCCAAGATTGGGCGGGAGAACTAACTGAGCAGTTCTTC.

The V call is TRBV18, the J call TRBJ1-5; 11 positions match TRBD1. The CDR3 has 16 residues. V trimming: 4 bases; J trimming: 2 bases; junction bases outside the gene matches: 4. Germline values: CDR1 KGHSH, CDR2 LQKENI. The CDR3 DNA reads as TGTGCCAGCTCACATAGGGACAGGGGGGGCAATCAGCCCCAGCATTTT. Protein sequence: CASSHRDRGGNQPQHF.

The genes are TRBV5-1 and TRBJ1-1; TRBD1 might be the D (5 bases). Per the germline V gene, CDR1 is SGHRS and CDR2 is YFSETQ. CDR3 length equals 13 residues. V shed 2 bases and J shed 5 bases, with 10 bases lying between them. CDR3 nucleotide sequence: TGCGCCAGCAGCTTCCAGGGAAGTACTGAAGCTTTCTTT. This codes for CASSFQGSTEAFF.

V usage is TRBV19 and J usage is TRBJ1-6, with D hard to call. Germline CDR1 is LNHDA and CDR2 is SQIVND (reference sequence). Trimming shortened V by 5 bases and J by 7 bases, and 9 bases separated the two germline ends. The CDR3 has 13 residues. The CDR3 sequence: CASSEAVNSPLHF. As DNA, the CDR3 is TGTGCCAGTAGTGAGGCTGTGAATTCACCCCTCCACTTT.

The chain employs TRBV2 and TRBJ1-1; 8 bases are a match to TRBD1. Trimming cost V 10 bases and J 5 bases; bases outside gene matches: 9. Germline-derived CDR1 and CDR2 are SNHLY and FYNNEI. The CDR3 covers 13 residues. DNA for the CDR3: TGTGCCACCTCGTACAGGGGGAGGACTGAAGCTTTCTTT. Protein sequence: CATSYRGRTEAFF.